This T cell receptor beta chain was documented in a study of blood T cell repertoires in COVID-19. Across the whole study: Donors in the United States, Italy and Spain gave samples during acute or convalescent COVID-19. Nucleic acid was either cDNA or gDNA, and it came from T cells, B-cell-depleted T cells, or PBMCs.

Trimming stripped 3 bases from V and 4 bases from J, with 6 bases between. CDR3 size: 12 residues. Germline-derived CDR1 and CDR2 are MDHEN and SYDVKM. In the authors' workflow: The authors estimated nucleated cell counts from reference gene primer amplification. Assay: immunoSEQ multiplex PCR; the TCRdb copy retains only in-frame clones and omits some. Clone size and V and J calls were adopted from that table, with D and trimming inferred from the DNA. The table lists a few hundred thousand clones, about 87% of them singletons. What was sequenced was peripheral blood. The chain recombines TRBV28 with TRBJ1-2; D remains ambiguous. This TCR was recovered from a woman in her forties or fifties who had recovered from COVID-19. DNA for the CDR3: TGTGCCAGCAGTTTGGGCGTCTATGGCTACACCTTC. It codes for CASSLGVYGYTF.